This TCR beta chain stems from a study of beta chain features in type 1 diabetes. Germline loops: CDR1 MNHEY, CDR2 SVGAGI. Germline trimming cut 0 bases from V and 9 bases from J; bases unmatched to any gene: 9. This CDR3 is built from 16 residues. Expressed TCRB transcripts were sequenced because the isolated RNA had all been reverse transcribed beforehand. TCRdb's copy holds only in-frame clones and misses some; the assay was immunoSEQ multiplex PCR. The sample holds approximately 280,000 clones; approximately 15% are singletons and the top ten take roughly 0.015%. Findings of the study overall: Shortening that was moderate but significant affected the TCRB CDR3s of Type 1 diabetes patients in all four CD4+ subsets.

A few counts support this clone. The antigen is undetermined. This receptor was taken from a man between 18 and 35 years old with type 1 diabetes. The source material was naive CD4+ T cells from blood. The chain couples TRBV6-5 to TRBJ2-1; 9 nucleotides agree with TRBD2. The CDR3 reads CASSYSMGLAFPEQFF. In DNA form, the CDR3 reads TGTGCCAGCAGTTACTCGATGGGACTAGCATTCCCTGAGCAGTTCTTC.